This note documents a single T cell receptor beta chain sequence. The antigen remains undetermined. The CDR3 length is 13 residues. Germline CDR1 and CDR2: SQVTM and ANQGSEA. Trimming took off 4 bases at V and 8 bases at J, with 14 bases between the two ends. The data stem from a study of cytomegalovirus exposure and HLA in healthy donors. The wider study: Samples from HLA-typed donors yielded about 85 million unique TCRs in an early data release.

Both 60 Vbeta primers and 13 Jbeta primers went into the PCR. Produced via immunoSEQ multiplex PCR; TCRdb's table is partial and in-frame only. Here the sample spans 50,000 or so clones, roughly 73% being singletons. Study results and caveats: Clonal expansion was found to be greater in HLA-associated TCR beta chains than in equally common others in a later analysis.

The sequence came from a man aged 18-30 years in good health and CMV-seronegative. The sample taken for sequencing was PBMCs. The genes are TRBV29-1 and TRBJ2-2, with D perhaps matching TRBD1 (5 bases). DNA for the CDR3: TGCAGCGTTGGATCAGGGAAATCTGGGGAGCTGTTTTTT. Protein product: CSVGSGKSGELFF.